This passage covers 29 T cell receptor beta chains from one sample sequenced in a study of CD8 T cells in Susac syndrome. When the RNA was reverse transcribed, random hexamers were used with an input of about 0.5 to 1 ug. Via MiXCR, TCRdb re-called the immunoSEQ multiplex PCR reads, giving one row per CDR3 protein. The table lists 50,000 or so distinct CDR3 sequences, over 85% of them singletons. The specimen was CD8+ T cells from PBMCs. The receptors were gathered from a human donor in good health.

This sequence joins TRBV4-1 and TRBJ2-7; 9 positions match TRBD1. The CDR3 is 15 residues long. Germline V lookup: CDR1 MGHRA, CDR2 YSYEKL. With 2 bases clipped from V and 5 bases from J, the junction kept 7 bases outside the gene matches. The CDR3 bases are TGCGCCAGCAGCCAAAAGTCACAGGGGGCAAACGAGCAGTACTTC. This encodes CASSQKSQGANEQYF.

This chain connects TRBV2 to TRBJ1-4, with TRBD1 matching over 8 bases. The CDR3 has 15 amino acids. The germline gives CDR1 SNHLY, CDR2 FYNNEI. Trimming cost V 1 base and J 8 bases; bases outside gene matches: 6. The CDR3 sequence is CASSEGQGAREKLFF. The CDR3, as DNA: TGTGCCAGCAGTGAAGGGCAGGGGGCCCGCGAAAAACTGTTTTTT.

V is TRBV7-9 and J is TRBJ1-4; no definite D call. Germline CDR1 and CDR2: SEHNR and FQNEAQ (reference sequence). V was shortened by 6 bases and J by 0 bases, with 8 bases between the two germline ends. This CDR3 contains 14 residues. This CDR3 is CASRKGTTNEKLFF. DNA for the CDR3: TGTGCCAGCAGGAAGGGTACAACTAATGAAAAACTGTTTTTT.

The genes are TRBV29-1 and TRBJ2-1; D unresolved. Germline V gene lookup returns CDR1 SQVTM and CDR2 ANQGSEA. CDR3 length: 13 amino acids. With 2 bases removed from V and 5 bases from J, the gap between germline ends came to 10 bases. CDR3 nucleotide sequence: TGCAGCGTTGAATTATCCAGTGACAATGAGCAGTTCTTC. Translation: CSVELSSDNEQFF.

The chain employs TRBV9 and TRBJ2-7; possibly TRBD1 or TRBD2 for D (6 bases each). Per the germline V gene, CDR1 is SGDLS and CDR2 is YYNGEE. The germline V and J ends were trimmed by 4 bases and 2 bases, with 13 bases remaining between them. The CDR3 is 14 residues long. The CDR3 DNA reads TGTGCCAGCAGCACAGGGTGGGGGGCCTACGAGCAGTACTTC. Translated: CASSTGWGAYEQYF.

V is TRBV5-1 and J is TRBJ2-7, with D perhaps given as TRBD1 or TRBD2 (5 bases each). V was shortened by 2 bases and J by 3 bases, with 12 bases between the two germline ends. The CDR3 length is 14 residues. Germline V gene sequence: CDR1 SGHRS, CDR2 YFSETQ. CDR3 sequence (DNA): TGCGCCAGCAGCTTCCGGGACGGGAACTACGAGCAGTACTTC. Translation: CASSFRDGNYEQYF.

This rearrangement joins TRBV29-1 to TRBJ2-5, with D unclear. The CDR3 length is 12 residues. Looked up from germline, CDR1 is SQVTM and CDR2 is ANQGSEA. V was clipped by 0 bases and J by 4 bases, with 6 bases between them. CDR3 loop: CSVEDPLETQYF. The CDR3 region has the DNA TGCAGCGTTGAAGATCCCCTAGAGACCCAGTACTTC.

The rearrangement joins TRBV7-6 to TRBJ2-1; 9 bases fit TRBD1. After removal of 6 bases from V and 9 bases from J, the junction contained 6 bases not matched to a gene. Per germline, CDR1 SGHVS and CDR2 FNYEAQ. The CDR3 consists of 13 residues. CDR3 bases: TGTGCCAGCAGGGGGACAGGGTATCCTGAGCAGTTCTTC. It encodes CASRGTGYPEQFF.

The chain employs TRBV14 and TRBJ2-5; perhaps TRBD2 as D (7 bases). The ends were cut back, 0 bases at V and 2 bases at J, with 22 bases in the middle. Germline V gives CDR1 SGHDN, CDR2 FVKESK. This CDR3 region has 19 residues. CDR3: CASSQDLGGALPQQETQYF. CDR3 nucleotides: TGTGCCAGCAGCCAAGATTTGGGGGGGGCTCTCCCTCAGCAAGAGACCCAGTACTTC.

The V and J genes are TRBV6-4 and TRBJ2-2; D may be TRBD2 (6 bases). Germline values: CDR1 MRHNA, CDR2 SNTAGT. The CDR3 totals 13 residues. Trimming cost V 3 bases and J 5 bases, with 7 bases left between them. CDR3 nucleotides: TGTGCCAGCAGTGAGGGGAGGACCGGGGAGCTGTTTTTT. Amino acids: CASSEGRTGELFF.

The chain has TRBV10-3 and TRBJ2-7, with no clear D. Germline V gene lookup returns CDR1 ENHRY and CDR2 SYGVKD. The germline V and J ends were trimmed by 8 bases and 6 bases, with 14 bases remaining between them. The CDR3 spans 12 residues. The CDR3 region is CAIRAPRGEQYF. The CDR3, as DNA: TGTGCCATCCGGGCCCCTAGAGGCGAGCAGTACTTC.

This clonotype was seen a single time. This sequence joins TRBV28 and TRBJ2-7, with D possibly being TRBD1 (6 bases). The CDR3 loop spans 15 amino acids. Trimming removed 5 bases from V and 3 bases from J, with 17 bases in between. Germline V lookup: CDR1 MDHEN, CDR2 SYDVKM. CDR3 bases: TGTGCCAGCAGTGGACAGATGGGGCTAGACTACGAGCAGTACTTC. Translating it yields CASSGQMGLDYEQYF. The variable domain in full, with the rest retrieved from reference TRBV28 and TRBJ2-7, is DVKVTQSSRYLVKRTGEKVFLECVQDMDHENMFWYRQDPGLGLRLIYFSYDVKMKEKGDIPEGYSVSREKKERFSLILESASTNQTSMYLCASSGQMGLDYEQYFGPGTRLTVT.

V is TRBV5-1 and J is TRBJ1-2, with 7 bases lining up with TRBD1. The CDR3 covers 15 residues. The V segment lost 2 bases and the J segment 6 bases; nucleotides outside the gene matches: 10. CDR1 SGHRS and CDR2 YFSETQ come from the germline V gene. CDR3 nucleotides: TGCGCCAGCAGCTTTGGAAGGACAGGCGGGAATGGCTACACCTTC. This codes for CASSFGRTGGNGYTF.

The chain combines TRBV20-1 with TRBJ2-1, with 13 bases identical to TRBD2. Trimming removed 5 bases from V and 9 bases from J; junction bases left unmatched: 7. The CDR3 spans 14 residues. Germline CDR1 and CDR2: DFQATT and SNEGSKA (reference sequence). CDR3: CSAPGLAGKVEQFF. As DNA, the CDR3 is TGCAGTGCTCCGGGACTAGCGGGAAAGGTTGAGCAGTTCTTC.

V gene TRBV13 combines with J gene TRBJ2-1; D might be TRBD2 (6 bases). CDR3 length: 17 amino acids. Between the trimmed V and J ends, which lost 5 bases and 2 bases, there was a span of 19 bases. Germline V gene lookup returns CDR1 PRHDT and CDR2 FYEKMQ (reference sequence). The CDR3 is CASSLLARGSAYNEQFF. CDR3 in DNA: TGTGCCAGCAGCCTACTAGCACGGGGGTCCGCCTACAATGAGCAGTTCTTC.

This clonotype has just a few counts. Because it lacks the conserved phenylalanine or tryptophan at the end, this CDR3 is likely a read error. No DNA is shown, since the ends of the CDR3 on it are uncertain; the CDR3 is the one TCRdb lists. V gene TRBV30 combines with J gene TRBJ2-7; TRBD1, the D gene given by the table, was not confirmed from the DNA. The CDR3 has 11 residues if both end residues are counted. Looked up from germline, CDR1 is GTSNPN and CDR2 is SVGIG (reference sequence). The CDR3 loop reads CAWSVPPFTGL.

The CDR3 region is CASSPGGADRGSGYTF. CDR3 nucleotides: TGTGCCAGCAGCCCAGGGGGAGCAGACAGGGGGTCTGGCTACACCTTC. V usage is TRBV3-1 and J usage is TRBJ1-2; TRBD1 matches 9 bases. The CDR3 extends over 16 amino acids. In germline, CDR1 is LGHDT, CDR2 YNNKEL (reference sequence). The ends lost 4 bases at V and 7 bases at J; junction bases unmatched: 13.

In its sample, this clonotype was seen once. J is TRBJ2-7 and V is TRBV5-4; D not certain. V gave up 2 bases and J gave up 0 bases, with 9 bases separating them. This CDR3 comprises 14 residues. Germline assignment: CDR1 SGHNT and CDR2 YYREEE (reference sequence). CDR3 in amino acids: CASSLFQSSYEQYF. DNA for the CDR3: TGTGCCAGCAGCTTATTCCAAAGCTCCTACGAGCAGTACTTC.

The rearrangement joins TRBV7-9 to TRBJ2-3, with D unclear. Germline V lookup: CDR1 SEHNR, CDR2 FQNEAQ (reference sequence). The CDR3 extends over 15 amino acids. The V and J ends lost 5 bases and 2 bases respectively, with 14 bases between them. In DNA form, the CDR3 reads TGTGCCAGCAGCCAATTCAATGCTATCACAGATACGCAGTATTTT. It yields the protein CASSQFNAITDTQYF.

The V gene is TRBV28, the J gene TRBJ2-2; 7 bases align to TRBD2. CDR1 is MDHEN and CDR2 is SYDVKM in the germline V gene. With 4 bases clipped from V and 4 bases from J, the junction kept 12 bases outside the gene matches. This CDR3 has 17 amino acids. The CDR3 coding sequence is TGTGCCAGCAGTTATTGGGGTGGGGGGGATCGCACCGGGGAGCTGTTTTTT. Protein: CASSYWGGGDRTGELFF.

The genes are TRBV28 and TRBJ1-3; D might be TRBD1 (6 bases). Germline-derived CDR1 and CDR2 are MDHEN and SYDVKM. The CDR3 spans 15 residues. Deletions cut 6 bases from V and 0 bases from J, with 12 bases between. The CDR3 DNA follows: TGTGCCAGCAGACCCACAGGGAGCTCTGGAAACACCATATATTTT. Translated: CASRPTGSSGNTIYF.

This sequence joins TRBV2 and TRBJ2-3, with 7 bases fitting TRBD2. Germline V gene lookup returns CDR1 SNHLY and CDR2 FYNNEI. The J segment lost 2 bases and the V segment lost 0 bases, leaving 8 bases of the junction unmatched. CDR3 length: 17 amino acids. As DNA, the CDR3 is TGTGCCAGCAGTGAAGCGCGGGCTAGCGGAGACACAGATACGCAGTATTTT. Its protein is CASSEARASGDTDTQYF.

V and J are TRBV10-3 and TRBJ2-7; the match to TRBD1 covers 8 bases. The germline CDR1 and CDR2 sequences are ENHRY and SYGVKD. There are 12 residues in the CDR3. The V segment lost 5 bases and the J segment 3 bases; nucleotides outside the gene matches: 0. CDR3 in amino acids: CAISTGGYEQYF. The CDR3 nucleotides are TGTGCCATCAGTACAGGGGGCTACGAGCAGTACTTC.

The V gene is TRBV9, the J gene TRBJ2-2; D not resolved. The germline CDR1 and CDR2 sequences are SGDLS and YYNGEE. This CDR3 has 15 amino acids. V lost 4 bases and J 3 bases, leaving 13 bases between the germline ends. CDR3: CASSPIGVHTGELFF. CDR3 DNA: TGTGCCAGCAGCCCCATTGGGGTGCACACCGGGGAGCTGTTTTTT.

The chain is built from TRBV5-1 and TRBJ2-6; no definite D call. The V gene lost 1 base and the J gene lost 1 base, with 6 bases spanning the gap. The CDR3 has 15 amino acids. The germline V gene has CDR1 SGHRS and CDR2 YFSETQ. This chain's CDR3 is CASSLFRSGANVLTF. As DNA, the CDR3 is TGCGCCAGCAGCTTGTTCAGGTCTGGGGCCAACGTCCTGACTTTC.

The CDR3 is CASSSLGPLYEQYF. CDR3 DNA sequence: TGTGCCAGCAGTTCCCTGGGACCATTGTACGAGCAGTACTTC. The V call is TRBV12-3 or TRBV12-4, the J call TRBJ2-7, with D perhaps matching TRBD1 or TRBD2 (5 bases each). V lost 4 bases, J lost 4 bases, and 14 bases lay in between. The CDR3 length is 14 residues.

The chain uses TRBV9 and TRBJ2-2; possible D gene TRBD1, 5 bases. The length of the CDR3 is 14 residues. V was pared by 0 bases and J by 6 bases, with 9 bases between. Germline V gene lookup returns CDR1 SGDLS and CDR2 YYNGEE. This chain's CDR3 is CASSVDLGPGELFF. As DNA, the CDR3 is TGTGCCAGCAGCGTAGATCTGGGGCCCGGGGAGCTGTTTTTT.

CDR3 region: CSVPGLAESGQFF. In DNA form, the CDR3 reads TGCAGCGTGCCGGGACTAGCAGAATCGGGGCAGTTCTTC. The genes are TRBV29-1 and TRBJ2-1, with 9 bases aligning to TRBD2. Germline-derived CDR1 and CDR2 are SQVTM and ANQGSEA. The CDR3 is 13 amino acids. With V trimmed by 6 bases and J by 12 bases, 12 bases remained unmatched.

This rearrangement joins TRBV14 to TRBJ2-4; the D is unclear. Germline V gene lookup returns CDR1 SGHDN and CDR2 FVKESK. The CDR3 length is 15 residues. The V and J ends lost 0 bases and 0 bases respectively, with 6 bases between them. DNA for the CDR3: TGTGCCAGCAGCCAAGATGGCGTAGCCAAAAACATTCAGTACTTC. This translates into CASSQDGVAKNIQYF. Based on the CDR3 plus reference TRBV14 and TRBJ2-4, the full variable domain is EAGVTQFPSHSVIEKGQTVTLRCDPISGHDNLYWYRRVMGKEIKFLLHFVKESKQDESGMPNNRFLAERTGGTYSTLKVQPAELEDSGVYFCASSQDGVAKNIQYFGAGTRLSVL.